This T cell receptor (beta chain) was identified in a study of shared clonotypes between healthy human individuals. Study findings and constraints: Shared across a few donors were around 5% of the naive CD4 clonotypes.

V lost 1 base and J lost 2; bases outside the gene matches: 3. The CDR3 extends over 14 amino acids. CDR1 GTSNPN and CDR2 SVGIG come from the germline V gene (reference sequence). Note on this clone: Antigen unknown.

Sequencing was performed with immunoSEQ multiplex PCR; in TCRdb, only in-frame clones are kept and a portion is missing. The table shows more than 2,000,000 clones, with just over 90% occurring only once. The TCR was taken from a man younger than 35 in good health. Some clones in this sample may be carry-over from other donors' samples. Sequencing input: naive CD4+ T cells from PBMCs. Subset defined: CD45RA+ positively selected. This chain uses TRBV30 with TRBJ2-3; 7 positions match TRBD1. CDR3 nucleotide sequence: TGTGCCTGGAGTGAACAGGGGACCACAGATACGCAGTATTTT. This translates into CAWSEQGTTDTQYF. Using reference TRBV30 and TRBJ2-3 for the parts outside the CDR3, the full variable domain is SQTIHQWPATLVQPVGSPLSLECTVEGTSNPNLYWYRQAAGRGLQLLFYSVGIGQISSEVPQNLSASRPQDRQFILSSKKLLLSDSGFYLCAWSEQGTTDTQYFGPGTRLTVL.